Given below is one TCR beta chain in context. Germline loops: CDR1 SGHRS, CDR2 YFSETQ. Trimming at V came to 4 bases and at J to 5 bases, leaving 12 bases not matched to a gene. The CDR3 contains 17 residues. The data are from a study of blood T cell repertoires in COVID-19. Clones were sequenced by immunoSEQ multiplex PCR, and TCRdb holds only the in-frame ones, with some missing. The sample records under 250,000 clones, 83% being singletons. Input material: PBMCs or T cells enriched from blood (not recorded which). This TCR derives from a woman between 40 and 55 years old who had been exposed to COVID-19. The V gene is TRBV5-1, the J gene TRBJ2-5; 12 positions agree with TRBD1. The CDR3: CASSPGSGDRGLETQYF. For the CDR3, the DNA is TGCGCCAGCAGCCCTGGGTCGGGGGACAGGGGGCTCGAGACCCAGTACTTC.